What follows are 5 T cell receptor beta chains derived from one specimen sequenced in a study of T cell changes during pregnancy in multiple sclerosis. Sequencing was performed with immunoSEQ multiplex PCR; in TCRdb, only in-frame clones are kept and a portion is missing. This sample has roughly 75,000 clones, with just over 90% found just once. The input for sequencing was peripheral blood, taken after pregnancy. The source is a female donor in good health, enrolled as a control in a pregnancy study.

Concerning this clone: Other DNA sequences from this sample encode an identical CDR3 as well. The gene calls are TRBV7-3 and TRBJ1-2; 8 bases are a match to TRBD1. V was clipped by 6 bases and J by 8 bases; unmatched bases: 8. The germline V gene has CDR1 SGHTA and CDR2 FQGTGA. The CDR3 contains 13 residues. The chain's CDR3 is CASSSGQGGGYTF. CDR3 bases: TGTGCCAGCAGTTCAGGACAGGGTGGGGGCTACACCTTC.

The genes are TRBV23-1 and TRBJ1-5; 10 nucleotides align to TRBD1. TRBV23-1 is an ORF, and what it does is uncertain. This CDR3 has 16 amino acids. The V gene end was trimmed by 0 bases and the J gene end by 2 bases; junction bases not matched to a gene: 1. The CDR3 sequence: CASSQSGTGGNQPQHF. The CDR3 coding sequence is TGCGCCAGCAGTCAATCGGGGACAGGGGGCAATCAGCCCCAGCATTTT.

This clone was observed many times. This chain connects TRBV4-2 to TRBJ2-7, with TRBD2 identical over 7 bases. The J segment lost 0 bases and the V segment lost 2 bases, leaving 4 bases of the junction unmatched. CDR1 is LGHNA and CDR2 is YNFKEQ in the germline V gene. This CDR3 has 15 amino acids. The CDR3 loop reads CASSQKIAGSYEQYF. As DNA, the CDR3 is TGTGCCAGCAGCCAAAAAATAGCGGGCTCCTACGAGCAGTACTTC.

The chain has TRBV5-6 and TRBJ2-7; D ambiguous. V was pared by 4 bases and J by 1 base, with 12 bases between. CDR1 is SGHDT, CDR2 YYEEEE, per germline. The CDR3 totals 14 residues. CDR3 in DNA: TGTGCCAGCAGCGGAGCAGACGGGTCCTACGAGCAGTACTTC. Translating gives CASSGADGSYEQYF.

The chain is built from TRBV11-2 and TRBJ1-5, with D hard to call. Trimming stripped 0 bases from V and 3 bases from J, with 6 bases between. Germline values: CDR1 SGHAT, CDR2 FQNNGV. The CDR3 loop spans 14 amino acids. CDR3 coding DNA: TGTGCCAGCAGCTTAGACAGAAACAATCAGCCCCAGCATTTT. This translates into CASSLDRNNQPQHF.